This T cell receptor beta chain was profiled in a study of blood T cell repertoires in COVID-19. The data were produced by immunoSEQ multiplex PCR, yet TCRdb's version contains in-frame clones alone and is incomplete. In the table there are around 200,000 clones, roughly 90% of which are singletons. Germline values: CDR1 MNHEY, CDR2 SMNVEV (reference sequence). V was pared by 5 bases and J by 0 bases, with 14 bases of the junction left unmatched. The CDR3 covers 20 residues. The chain links TRBV27 to TRBJ1-6; 9 bases are a match to TRBD1. Specimen: peripheral blood. This sequence was found in a man aged 18 to 29 with active or convalescent COVID-19. CDR3 nucleotide sequence: TGTGCCAGCAGTGCAGCAATAACAGGGGGCGCGAGCTCCTATAATTCACCCCTCCACTTT. Protein product: CASSAAITGGASSYNSPLHF.